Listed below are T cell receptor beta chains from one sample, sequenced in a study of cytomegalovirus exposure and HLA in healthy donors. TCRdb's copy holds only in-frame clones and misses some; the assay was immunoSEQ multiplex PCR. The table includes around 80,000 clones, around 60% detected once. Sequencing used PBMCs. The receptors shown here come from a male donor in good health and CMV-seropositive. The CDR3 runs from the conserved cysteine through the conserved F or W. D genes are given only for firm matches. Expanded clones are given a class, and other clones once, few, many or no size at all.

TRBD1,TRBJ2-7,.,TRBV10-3,TGTGCCCTTCGGGACAGGGTGGGTGGGGAGCAGTACTTC,CALRDRVGGEQYF
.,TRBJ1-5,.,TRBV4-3,TGCGCCAGCAGTCGCCGGCTGACAGGAAATCAGCCCCAGCATTTT,CASSRRLTGNQPQHF
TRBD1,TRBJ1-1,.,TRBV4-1,TGCGCCAGTTCACCGGGACAGGGGGCTGGTGAAGCTTTCTTT,CASSPGQGAGEAFF
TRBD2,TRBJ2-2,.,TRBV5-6,TGTGCCAGCAGACCAGGAGGGCTAGCGGTAAACACCGGGGAGCTGTTTTTT,CASRPGGLAVNTGELFF
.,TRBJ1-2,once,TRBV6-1,TGTGCCAGCAGTGAAGCCCTGACGGGGATCGGGTATGGCTACACCTTC,CASSEALTGIGYGYTF
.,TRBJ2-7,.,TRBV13,TGTGCCAGCAGCGCCGGACACCAGAGCTCCTACGAGCAGTACTTC,CASSAGHQSSYEQYF
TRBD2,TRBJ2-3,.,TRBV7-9,TGTGCCAGCAGCTCACTAGCGGGGGGGGCAGATACGCAGTATTTT,CASSSLAGGADTQYF
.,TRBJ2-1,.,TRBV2,TGTGCCAGCAGGGACTTTACCAATGAGCAGTTCTTC,CASRDFTNEQFF
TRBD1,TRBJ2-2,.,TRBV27,TGTGCCAGCAGTCAACAGGGGGTTGCACGCGGGAACACCGGGGAGCTGTTTTTT,CASSQQGVARGNTGELFF
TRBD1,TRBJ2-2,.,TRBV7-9,TGTGCCAGCAGCTTAGCTCTGGGACAGGGCGCCGGGGAGCTGTTTTTT,CASSLALGQGAGELFF
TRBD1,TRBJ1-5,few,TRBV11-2,TGTGCCAGCAGCTTAGATATAGGCAGGGGGGTGACCCAGCATTTT,CASSLDIGRGVTQHF
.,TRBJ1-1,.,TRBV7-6,TGTGCCAGCAGCTTAGAGGCAGGGCCGAACACTGAAGCTTTCTTT,CASSLEAGPNTEAFF
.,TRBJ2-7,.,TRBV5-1,TGCGCCAGCAGCTTGGGACAGAATCCCTCCTACGAGCAGTACTTC,CASSLGQNPSYEQYF
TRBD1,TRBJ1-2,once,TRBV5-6,TGTGCCAGCAGCTTACTCCCGGGACAGGGGGACTATGGCTACACCTTC,CASSLLPGQGDYGYTF
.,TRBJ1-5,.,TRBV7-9,TGTGCCAGCAGCTATTATAGCAATCAGCCCCAGCATTTT,CASSYYSNQPQHF
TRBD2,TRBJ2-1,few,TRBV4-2,TGTGCCAGCAGCCAAACCGGGACTAGGGGGGGGTACAATGAGCAGTTCTTC,CASSQTGTRGGYNEQFF
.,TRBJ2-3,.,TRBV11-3,TGTGCCAGCTTGGAGCGGGCAGGGGGAGATACGCAGTATTTT,CASLERAGGDTQYF
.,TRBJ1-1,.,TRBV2,TGTGCCAGCAGTGTATGGAACACTGAAGCTTTCTTT,CASSVWNTEAFF
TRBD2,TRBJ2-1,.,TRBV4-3,TGCGCCAGCAGCCCAGGGACTAGCGGGAGCCCCTACAATGAGCAGTTCTTC,CASSPGTSGSPYNEQFF
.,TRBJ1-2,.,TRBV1,TGCACCAGCAGCTCCCGGGACAGGGGAAGGGACTATGGCTACACCTTC,CTSSSRDRGRDYGYTF
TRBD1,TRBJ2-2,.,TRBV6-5,TGTGCCAGCAAGCCGGGACAGGGATCCACCGGGGAGCTGTTTTTT,CASKPGQGSTGELFF
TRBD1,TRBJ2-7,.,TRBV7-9,TGTGCCAGCAGCTCGGGACAGTACTACGAGCAGTACTTC,CASSSGQYYEQYF
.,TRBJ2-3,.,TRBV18,TGTGCCAGCTCACCCCTCCCAGATACGCAGTATTTT,CASSPLPDTQYF
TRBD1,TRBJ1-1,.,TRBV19,TGTGCCAGTAGGGGACAGGGGACTTTCTTT,CASRGQGTFF
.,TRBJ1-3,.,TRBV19,TGTGCCAGTAGTCCTACAGCCCACTCTGGAAACACCATATATTTT,CASSPTAHSGNTIYF
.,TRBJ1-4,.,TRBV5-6,TGTGCCAGCAGCCGAGGCGGGTTAGGGCGGGAGGAAAAACTGTTTTTT,CASSRGGLGREEKLFF
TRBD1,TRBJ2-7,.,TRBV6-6,TGTGCCAGCAGTCCCGGGACAGCTTACGAGCAGTACTTC,CASSPGTAYEQYF
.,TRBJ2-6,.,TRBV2,TGTGCCAGCTCGTGGGCCGGGGCCAACGTCCTGACTTTC,CASSWAGANVLTF
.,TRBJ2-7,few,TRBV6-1,TGTGCCAGCAGTGTTGTACAGGGTATCCACGAGCAGTACTTC,CASSVVQGIHEQYF
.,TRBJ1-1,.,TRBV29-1,TGCAGCGCAGCCTCAGGGGTGAACACTGAAGCTTTCTTT,CSAASGVNTEAFF
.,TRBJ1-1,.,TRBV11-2,TGTGCCAGCAGCTTAGGGCGGGTGGCTGAAGCTTTCTTT,CASSLGRVAEAFF
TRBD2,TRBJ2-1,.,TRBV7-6,TGTGCCAGCAGCTTTAGCGGGACTATCGTCAATGAGCAGTTCTTC,CASSFSGTIVNEQFF
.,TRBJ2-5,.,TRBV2,TGTGCCAGCAGTGAAAGTAGGCGGGAGACCCAGTACTTC,CASSESRRETQYF
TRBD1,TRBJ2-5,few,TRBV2,TGTGCCAGCAGTGTTACAGGGGAAGAGACCCAGTACTTC,CASSVTGEETQYF
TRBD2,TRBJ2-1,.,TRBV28,TGTGCCAGCAGTTTATGGGCGGGAGGGCAGGATGAGCAGTTCTTC,CASSLWAGGQDEQFF
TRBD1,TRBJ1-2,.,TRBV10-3,TGTGCCATCAGTGACCCGGGACAGCCATCTTCTAACTATGGCTACACCTTC,CAISDPGQPSSNYGYTF
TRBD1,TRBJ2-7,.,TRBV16,TGTGCCAGCAGCCAATCGTGGGACAGCTCCTACGAGCAGTACTTC,CASSQSWDSSYEQYF
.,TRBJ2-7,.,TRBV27,TGTGCCAGCTCCCCCGGGCTAGCCCACGTGGAGCAGTACTTC,CASSPGLAHVEQYF
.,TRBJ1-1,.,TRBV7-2,TGTGCCAGCAGTCCAAGTTCCGACAGGAACACTGAAGCTTTCTTT,CASSPSSDRNTEAFF
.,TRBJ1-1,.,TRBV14,TGTGCCAGCAGTCGGGGGGGAGGGAACACTGAAGCTTTCTTT,CASSRGGGNTEAFF
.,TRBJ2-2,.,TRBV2,TGTGCCAGCAGTCTGCTACTAGCGAACACCGGGGAGCTGTTTTTT,CASSLLLANTGELFF
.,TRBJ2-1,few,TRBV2,TGTGCCAGCAAGAAGGAGACCATAGCGGATAATGAGCAGTTCTTC,CASKKETIADNEQFF
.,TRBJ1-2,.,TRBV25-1,TGTGCCAGCCGCCGGGGGGGGGACTATGGCTACACCTTC,CASRRGGDYGYTF
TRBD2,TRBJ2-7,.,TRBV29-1,TGCAGCGTTGCCGGGACTAGCTACGAGCAGTACTTC,CSVAGTSYEQYF
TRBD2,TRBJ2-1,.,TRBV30,TGTGCCTGGACGGGGGGGACTGAGCAGTTCTTC,CAWTGGTEQFF
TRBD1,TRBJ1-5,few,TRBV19,TGTGCCAGTAGTTACTCGACAGGGGCCTCGAATCAGCCCCAGCATTTT,CASSYSTGASNQPQHF